A single TCR beta chain is shown here with its context. Its antigen is unidentified. Individual cDNA molecules (in the library) carried attached unique molecular identifiers. The authors' processing: Samples ranged from about 23,224 to 690,600 TCRs, with a median of around 100,000. MiXCR was run by TCRdb on the reads, yielding one entry per CDR3 protein. The V and J calls were determined by TCRdb, not by the authors. Here the sample spans around 120,000 distinct CDR3 sequences, more than 8.5% being singletons. This specimen belongs to a study of human T cells and chemical hapten exposure. Across the study: Per-sample TCR yield variation was attributed mainly to small pooled library volume differences. Findings of the study overall: No shift was seen in TCRs above 1 in 1000 frequency with DPC sensitization.

Unfractionated whole blood yielded total RNA. Germline loops: CDR1 WSHSY, CDR2 SAAADI. The CDR3 spans 16 residues. The V segment lost 2 bases and the J segment 5 bases; nucleotides outside the gene matches: 4. This chain joins TRBV10-2 and TRBJ2-2, with 11 bases aligning to TRBD2. This receptor was taken from a human donor in good health. Some clones in this sample may be carry-over from other donors' samples. Source material: whole blood. CDR3 region: CASSERGTSGTGELFF. CDR3 in DNA: TGCGCCAGCAGTGAGCGGGGGACTAGCGGAACCGGGGAGCTGTTTTTT.